Below are 8 T cell receptor beta chains sequenced from a single sample in a study of OX40 agonist ivuxolimab in advanced cancers. TCRdb's table, derived via immunoSEQ multiplex PCR, lists solely in-frame clones and lacks some. The table lists approximately 70,000 clones, 75% to 90% of them singletons. The material sequenced was CD4+ or CD8+ T cells sorted from blood, taken in a trial of the OX40 agonist ivuxolimab. Receptor source: an adult with an advanced solid tumor such as melanoma, head and neck, liver or kidney cancer.

The gene calls are TRBV11-3 and TRBJ1-1; TRBD1 is a possible D gene (5 bases). V gave up 3 bases and J gave up 0 bases, with 8 bases separating them. In germline, CDR1 is SGHNT, CDR2 YENEEA. The CDR3 runs to 14 residues. The CDR3 DNA is TGTGCCAGCAGCTTTGGGGGGATGAACACTGAAGCTTTCTTT. Translated, it gives CASSFGGMNTEAFF.

This chain connects TRBV6-1 to TRBJ2-1, with D hard to call. V lost 2 bases to trimming and J lost 0 bases, with 8 bases between them. CDR1 is MNHNS, CDR2 SASEGT, per germline. The CDR3 loop spans 15 amino acids. In DNA, the CDR3 is TGTGCCAGCAGTGAATCCAGACTCTCCTACAATGAGCAGTTCTTC. Amino acids: CASSESRLSYNEQFF.

This chain uses TRBV10-1 with TRBJ1-5, with unresolved D. The length of the CDR3 is 17 residues. V was shortened by 7 bases and J by 0 bases, with 19 bases between the two germline ends. Germline CDR1 WNHNN, CDR2 SYGVQD (reference sequence). DNA for the CDR3: TGCGCCAGCAAACTCGCCTCAGATGCGTATAGCAATCAGCCCCAGCATTTT. Translated, it gives CASKLASDAYSNQPQHF.

The chain couples TRBV10-3 to TRBJ2-3; 10 nucleotides line up with TRBD2. This CDR3 region has 17 residues. V trimming: 6 bases; J trimming: 3 bases; junction bases outside the gene matches: 12. From germline, CDR1 is ENHRY and CDR2 SYGVKD. The CDR3 DNA sequence: TGTGCCATCAGGGGTTCGGGCAGCGGGGGGGCGACAGATACGCAGTATTTT. Its translation is CAIRGSGSGGATDTQYF.

J is TRBJ2-3 and V is TRBV12-5; D gene ambiguous. The CDR3 contains 14 residues. Germline V CDR1 and CDR2: LGHNT, FRNRAP. Trimming shortened V by 0 bases and J by 2 bases, and 6 bases separated the two germline ends. The CDR3 nucleotides read TGTGCTAGTGGTTTGGTCCTCCCCACAGATACGCAGTATTTT. It codes for CASGLVLPTDTQYF.

The chain combines TRBV18 with TRBJ1-1; 8 bases align to TRBD1. The V and J ends lost 2 bases and 2 bases, in that order; junction bases with no gene match: 4. The germline V gene encodes CDR1 KGHSH and CDR2 LQKENI. This CDR3 has 15 residues. The CDR3 protein is CASSPSDRDNTEAFF. The CDR3 region has the DNA TGTGCCAGCTCACCATCGGACAGGGATAACACTGAAGCTTTCTTT.

This chain connects TRBV5-4 to TRBJ2-5, with D unclear. CDR1 is SGHNT and CDR2 is YYREEE in the germline V gene (reference sequence). The CDR3 loop spans 15 amino acids. V lost 1 base and J lost 3, with 13 bases in between. The CDR3 DNA follows: TGTGCCAGCAGCTTGTACGGTGGCAGAAAAGAGACCCAGTACTTC. Translation: CASSLYGGRKETQYF.

V is TRBV7-8 and J is TRBJ2-1; 7 nucleotides line up with TRBD2. Trimming at V came to 2 bases and at J to 6 bases, leaving 7 bases not matched to a gene. This CDR3 region has 15 residues. Germline assignment: CDR1 SGHVS and CDR2 FQNEAQ. The CDR3 sequence is CASSLWPSGTNEQFF. CDR3 nucleotides: TGTGCCAGCAGCTTATGGCCTAGCGGAACCAATGAGCAGTTCTTC.